This TCR beta chain appears in the sequencing data of a study of blood T cells in healthy people across ages. Study-wide findings and caveats: Total diversity from one million sequenced T cells was likely underestimated.

PCR was performed a second time for roughly 7 to 12 cycles using a sample-barcoded 5' primer and a J-beta primer mix. MiXCR, run by TCRdb on the 5' RACE reads, gives a single entry per CDR3 protein. The repertoire holds roughly 2 million distinct CDR3 sequences, with around half as singletons. Points on this clonotype: Its target is not known.

Germline V gene sequence: CDR1 SGHRS, CDR2 YFSETQ. CDR3 size: 14 residues. The ends were cut back, 0 bases at V and 4 bases at J, with 11 bases in the middle. The origin of this receptor is a woman aged 40 to 49 in good health. Sequencing input: blood. V and J are TRBV5-1 and TRBJ2-7; D perhaps matches TRBD2 (6 bases). CDR3 nucleotides: TGCGCCAGCAGCTTGGTAGGGGAGGAGTACGAGCAGTACTTC. Protein: CASSLVGEEYEQYF.